The 8 T cell receptor beta chains below all came from one sample that was sequenced in a study of T and B cells in COVID-19 patients. TRB rearrangements were amplified by multiplex PCR with BIOMED2 TRB-A/B primers. TCRdb independently ran MiXCR on the multiplex PCR reads; one entry per CDR3 protein. The sample has 20,000 to 25,000 distinct CDR3 sequences, 30% seen once. TRB was amplified from around 250-500 ng of blood genomic DNA. Sample: blood. The receptor set was obtained from a human donor who had recovered from COVID-19.

This clonotype is medium-sized (0.01 to 0.1%). The chain has TRBV19 and TRBJ2-2; possibly TRBD2 for D (6 bases). Trimming took off 5 bases at V and 6 bases at J, with 16 bases between the two ends. Per the germline V gene, CDR1 is LNHDA and CDR2 is SQIVND (reference sequence). The length of the CDR3 is 15 residues. The CDR3 region is CASSPRGSSSGELFF. The CDR3 DNA reads as TGTGCCAGTAGTCCCCGGGGGTCCTCTTCCGGGGAGCTGTTTTTT.

By its share, this clonotype is medium-sized. The gene calls are TRBV29-1 and TRBJ1-4; D might be TRBD1 (5 bases). CDR1 SQVTM and CDR2 ANQGSEA come from the germline V gene. Deletions cut 7 bases from V and 4 bases from J, with 13 bases between. CDR3 length: 13 residues. The CDR3 region is CSATDRSNEKLFF. CDR3 nucleotide sequence: TGCAGCGCTACTGACAGAAGTAATGAAAAACTGTTTTTT. Full variable domain (missing parts from reference TRBV29-1 and TRBJ1-4): SAVISQKPSRDICQRGTSLTIQCQVDSQVTMMFWYRQQPGQSLTLIATANQGSEATYESGFVIDKFPISRPNLTFSTLTVSNMSPEDSSIYLCSATDRSNEKLFFGSGTQLSVL.

The rearrangement links TRBV30 to TRBJ2-5; TRBD2 matches at 15 bases. This CDR3 has 17 amino acids. Germline V gene sequence: CDR1 GTSNPN, CDR2 SVGIG (reference sequence). Trimming at V came to 0 bases and at J to 4 bases, leaving 6 bases not matched to a gene. CDR3 in amino acids: CAWSVLGLAGGLETQYF. CDR3 in DNA: TGTGCCTGGAGTGTACTGGGACTAGCGGGGGGATTAGAGACCCAGTACTTC.

J is TRBJ2-7 and V is TRBV6-4; 12 nucleotides line up with TRBD1. Germline lookup yields CDR1 MRHNA and CDR2 SNTAGT. CDR3 length equals 16 residues. The V segment lost 8 bases and the J segment 6 bases; nucleotides outside the gene matches: 14. CDR3 amino acids: CASPGGKRDRGLEQYF. As DNA, the CDR3 is TGTGCCAGCCCGGGGGGGAAACGGGACAGGGGGCTCGAGCAGTACTTC.

The rearrangement links TRBV6-6 to TRBJ2-1, with TRBD2 matching over 10 bases. Losses at the gene ends were 1 base for V and 10 bases for J; bases not matched to a gene: 4. This CDR3 region has 14 residues. Germline CDR1 reads MNHNY; CDR2 reads SVGAGI (reference sequence). CDR3 region: CASSYLAGGGEQFF. In DNA, the CDR3 is TGTGCCAGCAGTTACTTAGCGGGGGGTGGGGAGCAGTTCTTC.

This clonotype was found many times. This sequence joins TRBV5-6 and TRBJ2-5; no clear D. Trimming left V 0 bases short and J 1 base short, with 4 bases between. The length of the CDR3 is 13 residues. Looked up from germline, CDR1 is SGHDT and CDR2 is YYEEEE. CDR3 residues: CASSLVFQETQYF. The CDR3 nucleotides are TGTGCCAGCAGCTTGGTTTTCCAAGAGACCCAGTACTTC.

As to this clonotype: A read error may explain this, as a much larger clone is one base away. The chain has TRBV6-5 and TRBJ1-1, with D uncertain. The CDR3 contains 17 residues. Trimming removed 0 bases at V and 5 bases at J, with 19 bases between. Per germline, CDR1 MNHEY and CDR2 SVGAGI. In DNA, the CDR3 is TGTGCCAGCAGTTACTCGAGAAGTTATGCCCTCGGAACTGAAGCTTTCTTT. Protein: CASSYSRSYALGTEAFF.

The chain couples TRBV6-6 to TRBJ1-5; no definite D call. The V gene lost 5 bases and the J gene lost 2 bases, with 10 bases spanning the gap. The germline V gene has CDR1 MNHNY and CDR2 SVGAGI (reference sequence). This CDR3 is 14 amino acids long. CDR3 in amino acids: CASSEYQGNQPQHF. The CDR3 DNA is TGTGCCAGCAGTGAGTACCAGGGCAATCAGCCCCAGCATTTT.